This TCR beta chain was identified in a study of neurological immune-mediated disorders. MiXCR, applied by TCRdb to the 5' RACE reads, yields one record per CDR3 protein. The sample lists under 130,000 distinct CDR3 sequences; about 10% were seen once. Time point described: longitudinal time-point 3. Trimming left V 4 bases short and J 4 bases short, with 16 bases between. The length of the CDR3 is 15 residues. The germline gives CDR1 MGHRA, CDR2 YSYEKL. Whole-study results and caveats: No sharing of CDR3 amino acid sequences was observed among expanded clones across subjects, suggesting private repertoires in all groups.

In its sample, this clonotype was seen many times. Antigen specificity is unknown. The chain couples TRBV4-1 to TRBJ2-5; D unclear. The TCR was taken from a female donor with HTLV-1-associated myelopathy (HAM/TSP). Source material: PBMCs. CDR3: CASSPTAGRLETQYF. The CDR3 nucleotides read TGCGCCAGCAGCCCGACTGCTGGACGCCTAGAGACCCAGTACTTC.